These 11 T cell receptor beta chains were sequenced from one sample in a study of blood T cell repertoires in COVID-19. Measured with immunoSEQ multiplex PCR; TCRdb has only the in-frame clones, and not every one. Found here are about 90,000 clones, around 88% of them singletons; the top ten hold 1.7%. What was sequenced was peripheral blood. Source of these receptors: an older man with acute or convalescent COVID-19.

The chain employs TRBV6-5 and TRBJ2-7; TRBD2 aligns across 7 bases. Germline V gives CDR1 MNHEY, CDR2 SVGAGI. The junction had 10 bases not matched to a gene; V was cut back by 7 bases and J by 1 base. The CDR3 runs to 15 residues. CDR3 residues: CASKESGVISYEQYF. The CDR3 DNA reads as TGTGCCAGCAAGGAGAGCGGGGTAATATCCTACGAGCAGTACTTC.

The chain joins TRBV15 to TRBJ2-2; possibly TRBD1 for D (7 bases). CDR1 and CDR2 (germline): LNHNV, YYDKDF (reference sequence). Trimming took off 2 bases at V and 7 bases at J, with 17 bases between the two ends. The CDR3 has 16 amino acids. The CDR3 sequence is CATSRIAGGQGGELFF. CDR3 nucleotides: TGTGCCACCAGCAGAATCGCAGGGGGGCAGGGCGGGGAGCTGTTTTTT.

The rearrangement joins TRBV6-5 to TRBJ2-1, with 7 bases fitting TRBD2. The J segment lost 12 bases and the V segment lost 6 bases, leaving 11 bases of the junction unmatched. This CDR3 region has 13 residues. The germline V gene encodes CDR1 MNHEY and CDR2 SVGAGI. Here the CDR3 DNA reads TGTGCCAGCAGCCTCCCGCGGGGAGGGGTGCAGTTCTTC. Translating it yields CASSLPRGGVQFF.

This chain uses TRBV6-2 or TRBV6-3 with TRBJ1-5; 9 bases align to TRBD1. The V segment lost 0 bases and the J segment 9 bases; nucleotides outside the gene matches: 21. This CDR3 contains 20 residues. Germline V CDR1 and CDR2: MNHEY, SVGEGT. The CDR3 loop reads CASSYSVIPGQGRSEGPQHF. CDR3 sequence (DNA): TGTGCCAGCAGTTACTCAGTCATCCCGGGACAGGGCCGATCCGAGGGGCCCCAGCATTTT.

This CDR3 is CASSPTGRYEQYF. DNA of the CDR3: TGTGCCAGCAGCCCGACAGGGCGCTACGAGCAGTACTTC. This chain uses TRBV16 with TRBJ2-7; 7 positions agree with TRBD1. Germline CDR1 KGHSY, CDR2 FQNENV. J was trimmed by 3 bases and V by 4 bases; bases with no gene match: 3. This CDR3 comprises 13 residues.

This clone was recorded only once. J is TRBJ2-7 and V is TRBV29-1; TRBD1 might be the D (5 bases). Per the germline V gene, CDR1 is SQVTM and CDR2 is ANQGSEA. The CDR3 covers 12 residues. Trimming removed 8 bases at V and 3 bases at J, with 14 bases between. CDR3 nucleotide sequence: TGCAGCACCCAGGGAACCAACTACGAGCAGTACTTC. As protein: CSTQGTNYEQYF.

The chain employs TRBV29-1 and TRBJ2-3; D is possibly TRBD1 (5 bases). Germline CDR1 and CDR2: SQVTM and ANQGSEA. This CDR3 has 14 residues. Trimming left V 3 bases short and J 0 bases short, with 10 bases between. The DNA of the CDR3 is TGCAGCGTTGAGGGTCGGACAAGCACAGATACGCAGTATTTT. Its protein product is CSVEGRTSTDTQYF.

The chain carries TRBV7-8 and TRBJ2-3; D possibly corresponds to TRBD2 (5 bases). CDR1 is SGHVS, CDR2 FQNEAQ, per germline. Trimming shortened V by 5 bases and J by 8 bases, and 11 bases separated the two germline ends. This CDR3 spans 12 amino acids. CDR3: CASSPSSSTQYF. For the CDR3, the DNA is TGTGCCAGCAGCCCTTCTAGCTCTACGCAGTATTTT.

V is TRBV5-6 and J is TRBJ1-5, with D tentatively TRBD1 (5 bases). Germline CDR1 reads SGHDT; CDR2 reads YYEEEE. The CDR3 is made up of 17 amino acids. V was trimmed by 0 bases and J by 0 bases, leaving 13 bases between them. In DNA form, the CDR3 reads TGTGCCAGCAGCTTGGCTGGGGCAGGCTATAGCAATCAGCCCCAGCATTTT. The encoded protein is CASSLAGAGYSNQPQHF.

The chain carries TRBV5-1 and TRBJ2-2, with 10 bases matching TRBD1. Trimming removed 4 bases from V and 4 bases from J; junction bases left unmatched: 4. This CDR3 is built from 15 residues. Germline V gene lookup returns CDR1 SGHRS and CDR2 YFSETQ. CDR3 residues: CASSPGTGATGELFF. The CDR3 DNA is TGCGCCAGCAGCCCGGGGACAGGGGCCACCGGGGAGCTGTTTTTT.

This clone came up once. The chain carries TRBV5-6 and TRBJ2-4, with D possibly being TRBD2 (6 bases). The ends were cut back, 2 bases at V and 1 base at J, with 16 bases in the middle. Germline V gene lookup returns CDR1 SGHDT and CDR2 YYEEEE. This CDR3 contains 17 residues. The CDR3 loop is CASSLLANGGAKNIQYF. The CDR3 DNA follows: TGTGCCAGCAGCTTACTAGCCAATGGGGGGGCCAAAAACATTCAGTACTTC.